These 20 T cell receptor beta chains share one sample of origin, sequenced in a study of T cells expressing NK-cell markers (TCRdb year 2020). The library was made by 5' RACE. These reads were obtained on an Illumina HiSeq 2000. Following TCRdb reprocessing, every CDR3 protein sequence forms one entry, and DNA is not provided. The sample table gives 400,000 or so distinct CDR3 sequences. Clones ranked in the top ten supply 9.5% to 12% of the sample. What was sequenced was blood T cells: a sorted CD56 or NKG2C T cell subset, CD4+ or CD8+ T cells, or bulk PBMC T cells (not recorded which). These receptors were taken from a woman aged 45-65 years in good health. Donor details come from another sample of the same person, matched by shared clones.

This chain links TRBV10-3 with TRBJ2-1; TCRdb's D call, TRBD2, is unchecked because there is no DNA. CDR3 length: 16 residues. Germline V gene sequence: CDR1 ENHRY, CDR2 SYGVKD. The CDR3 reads CAIRTSTGTRGNEQFF.

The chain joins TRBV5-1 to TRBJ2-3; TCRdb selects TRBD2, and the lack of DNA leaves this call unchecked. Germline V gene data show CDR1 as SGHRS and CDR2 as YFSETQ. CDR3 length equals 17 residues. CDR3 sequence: CASSFPGTSGSGDTQYF.

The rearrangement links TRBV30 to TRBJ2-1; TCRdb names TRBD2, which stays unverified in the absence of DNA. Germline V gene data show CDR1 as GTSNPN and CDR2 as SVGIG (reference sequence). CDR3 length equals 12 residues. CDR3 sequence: CAWTSGNNEQFF.

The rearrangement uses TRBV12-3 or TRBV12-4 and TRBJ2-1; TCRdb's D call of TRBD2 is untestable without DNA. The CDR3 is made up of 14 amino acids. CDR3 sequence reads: CASRTGTSVNEQFF.

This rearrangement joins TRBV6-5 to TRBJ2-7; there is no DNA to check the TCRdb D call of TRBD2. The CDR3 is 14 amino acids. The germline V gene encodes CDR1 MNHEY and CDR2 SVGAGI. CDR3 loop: CASNRLSGAYEQYF.

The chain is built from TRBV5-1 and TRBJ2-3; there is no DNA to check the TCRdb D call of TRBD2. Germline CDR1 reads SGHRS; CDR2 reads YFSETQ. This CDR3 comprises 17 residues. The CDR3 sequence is CASSPSPQPSSTDTQYF. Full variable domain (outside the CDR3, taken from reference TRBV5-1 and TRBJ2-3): KAGVTQTPRYLIKTRGQQVTLSCSPISGHRSVSWYQQTPGQGLQFLFEYFSETQRNKGNFPGRFSGRQFSNSRSEMNVSTLELGDSALYLCASSPSPQPSSTDTQYFGPGTRLTVL.

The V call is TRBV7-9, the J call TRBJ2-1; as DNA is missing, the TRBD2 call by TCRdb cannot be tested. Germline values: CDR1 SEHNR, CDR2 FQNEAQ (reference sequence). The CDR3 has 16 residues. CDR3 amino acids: CATVGLAGEYYNEQFF.

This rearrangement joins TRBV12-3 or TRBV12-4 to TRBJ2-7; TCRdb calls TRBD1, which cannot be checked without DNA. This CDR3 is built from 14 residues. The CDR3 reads CASSGTGGRYEQYF.

This CDR3 reads CASSVDRAGNIQYF. This chain links TRBV7-9 with TRBJ2-4; the TCRdb call, TRBD1, lacks DNA for checking. This CDR3 contains 14 residues. Per the germline V gene, CDR1 is SEHNR and CDR2 is FQNEAQ (reference sequence).

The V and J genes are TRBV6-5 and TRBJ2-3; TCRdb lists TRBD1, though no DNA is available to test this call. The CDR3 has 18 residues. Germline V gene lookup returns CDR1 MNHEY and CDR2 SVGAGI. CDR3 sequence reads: CASSYLRGGQGVWDTQYF.

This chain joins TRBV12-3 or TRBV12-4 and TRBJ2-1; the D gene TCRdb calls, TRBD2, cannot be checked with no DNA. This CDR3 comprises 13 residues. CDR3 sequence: CASSSYSGRKQFF.

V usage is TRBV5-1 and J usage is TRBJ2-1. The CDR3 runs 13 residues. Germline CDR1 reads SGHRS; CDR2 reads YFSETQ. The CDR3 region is CASSLILDNEQFF.

CDR3 loop: CASSIGRTPPYEQYF. The chain combines TRBV6-2 or TRBV6-3 with TRBJ2-7. Germline CDR1 MNHEY, CDR2 SVGEGT. CDR3 length equals 15 residues.

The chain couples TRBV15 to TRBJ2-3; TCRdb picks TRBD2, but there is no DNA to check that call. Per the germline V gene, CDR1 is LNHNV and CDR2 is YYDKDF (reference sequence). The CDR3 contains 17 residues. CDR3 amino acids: CATSRVRLAGSTDTQYF.

This chain's CDR3 is CSVDRTGGYGYTF. V gene TRBV29-1 combines with J gene TRBJ1-2; TCRdb proposes TRBD1, but this gene call is untestable without DNA. The CDR3 contains 13 residues. Germline V gene lookup returns CDR1 SQVTM and CDR2 ANQGSEA.

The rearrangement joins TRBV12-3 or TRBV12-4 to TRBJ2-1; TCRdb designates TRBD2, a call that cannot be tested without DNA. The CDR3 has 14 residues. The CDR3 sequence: CASSIGTGYNEQFF.

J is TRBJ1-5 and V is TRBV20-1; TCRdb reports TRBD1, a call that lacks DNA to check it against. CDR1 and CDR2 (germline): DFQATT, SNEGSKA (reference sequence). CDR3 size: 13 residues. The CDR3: CSANRDLDQPQHF.

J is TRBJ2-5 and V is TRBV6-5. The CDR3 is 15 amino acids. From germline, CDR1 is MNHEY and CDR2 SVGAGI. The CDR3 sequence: CASSYGWSAQETQYF.

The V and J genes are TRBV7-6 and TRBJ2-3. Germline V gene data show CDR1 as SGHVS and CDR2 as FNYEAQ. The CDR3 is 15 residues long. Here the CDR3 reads CASSLGFGGTDTQYF.

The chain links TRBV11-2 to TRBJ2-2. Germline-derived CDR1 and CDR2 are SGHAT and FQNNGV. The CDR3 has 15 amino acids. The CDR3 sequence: CASLVSETNTGELFF.